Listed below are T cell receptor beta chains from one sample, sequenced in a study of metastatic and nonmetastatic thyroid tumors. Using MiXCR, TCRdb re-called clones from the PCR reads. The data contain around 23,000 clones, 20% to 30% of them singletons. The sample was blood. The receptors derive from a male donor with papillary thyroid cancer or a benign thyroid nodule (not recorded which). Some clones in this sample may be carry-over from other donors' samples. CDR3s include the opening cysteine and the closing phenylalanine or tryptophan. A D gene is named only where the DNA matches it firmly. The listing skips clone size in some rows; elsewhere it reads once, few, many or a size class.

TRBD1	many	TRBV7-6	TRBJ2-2	TGTGCCAGCAGCCCGAGGACAGGCCGCACCGGGGAGCTGTTTTTT	CASSPRTGRTGELFF
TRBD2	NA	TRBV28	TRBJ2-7	TGTGCCAGCGGGGGACTATCCGACGAGCAGTACTTC	CASGGLSDEQYF
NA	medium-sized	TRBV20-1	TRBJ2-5	TGCAGTGCCCCAGCTGGGGGTTTGGAGACCCAGTACTTC	CSAPAGGLETQYF
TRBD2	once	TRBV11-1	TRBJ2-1	TGTGCCTGCAGCATAGCGGGGTTGCGTGAGCACTTCTTC	CACSIAGLREHFF
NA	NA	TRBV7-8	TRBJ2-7	TGTGCCAGCAGCTTAGAACTTGTACCAACCTACGAGCAGTACTTC	CASSLELVPTYEQYF
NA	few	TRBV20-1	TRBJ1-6	TGCAGTGCTAGAGACGGCCTCGGAAGCTCACCCCTCCACTTT	CSARDGLGSSPLHF
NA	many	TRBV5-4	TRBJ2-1	TGTGCCAGCAGCCGGGCCCGCTCCTACAATGAGCAGTTCTTC	CASSRARSYNEQFF
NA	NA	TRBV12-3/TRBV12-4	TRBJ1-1	TGTGCCAGCCGTTTGGGGGGCGAGAACACTGAAGATTTCTTT	CASRLGGENTEDFF
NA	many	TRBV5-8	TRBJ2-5	TGTGCCAGCAGGGCGGACCGGACGATGGAGACCCAGTACTTC	CASRADRTMETQYF
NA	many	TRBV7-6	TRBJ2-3	TGTGCCAGCAGCTTAGTTGACAACCCAGATACGCAGTATTTT	CASSLVDNPDTQYF
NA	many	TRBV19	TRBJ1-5	TGTGCCACTATAGACAGGACGTACAATCAGCCCCAGCATTTT	CATIDRTYNQPQHF
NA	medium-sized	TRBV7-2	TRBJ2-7	TGTGCCAGCAGCGCCTCCTACGAGCAGTACTTC	CASSASYEQYF
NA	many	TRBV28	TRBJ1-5	TGTGCCAGCAACCGAGAATGGCCATCGAATCAGCCCCAGCATTTT	CASNREWPSNQPQHF
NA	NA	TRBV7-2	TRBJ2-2	TGTGCCAGCAGCTTAGAGCGGGCCGGTGAGCTGTTTTTT	CASSLERAGELFF
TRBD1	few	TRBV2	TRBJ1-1	TGTGCCAGCAGGGGGGGACAGTTGAACACTGAAGCTTTCTTT	CASRGGQLNTEAFF
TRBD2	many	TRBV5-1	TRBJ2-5	TGCGCCAGCAGCTTTCGCCTAGCGGGCCAAGAGACCCAGTACTTC	CASSFRLAGQETQYF
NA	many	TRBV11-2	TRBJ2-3	TGTGCCAGCAGCTTAGTATCTAGGAGCACAGATACGCAGTATTTT	CASSLVSRSTDTQYF
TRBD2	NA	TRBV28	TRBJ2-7	TGTGCCAGCAGTGGCGGGGGGACCTACGAGCAGTACTTC	CASSGGGTYEQYF
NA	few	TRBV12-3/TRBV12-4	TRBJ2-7	TGTGCCAGCAGTTTTGCATACTACGAGCAGTACTTC	CASSFAYYEQYF
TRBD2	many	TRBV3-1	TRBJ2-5	TGTGCCAGCAGCCGCGCCGGGACTAGCGTCCAAGGTTCGGAGACCCAGTACTTC	CASSRAGTSVQGSETQYF
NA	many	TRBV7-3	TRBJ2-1	TGTGCCAGCAGCTTACCACAGGGAATCTACAATGAGCAGTTCTTC	CASSLPQGIYNEQFF
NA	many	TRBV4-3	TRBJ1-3	TGCGCCAGCAGCCAAGGTTTTGGGGCGGGGGACACCATATATTTT	CASSQGFGAGDTIYF
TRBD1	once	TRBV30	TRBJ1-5	TGTGCCTGGAACAGGGGTAGCAATCAGCCCCAGCATTTT	CAWNRGSNQPQHF